This TCR beta chain was sequenced for a study of CXCR3-negative and CXCR3-positive naive CD8 T cells. CDR3 length: 11 amino acids. CDR1 LGHDT and CDR2 YNNKEL come from the germline V gene (reference sequence). The TRB libraries of cDNA were built by UMI-labeled 5' RACE. Reprocessing the 5' RACE reads, TCRdb reports a single entry for every CDR3 protein and omits DNA. In all, the sample yields over 100,000 distinct CDR3 sequences. The chain carries TRBV3-1 and TRBJ2-1. Specimen: naive CXCR3- CD8+ T cells from blood. As to subset: CD45RO-CCR7+CD27+CD95- naive CD8+ T cells lacking CXCR3 (TNR3-). This receptor was identified in a human donor in good health. Some clones in this sample may be carry-over from other donors' samples. The chain's CDR3 is CASSQDVEQFF.